This paragraph reports one T cell receptor beta chain. It lacks a known antigen. The germline gene is not matched at one end of the junction; a read error may be the cause. TCRbeta CDR3 regions were amplified from genomic DNA using the immunoSEQ Assay, a bias-controlled multiplex PCR. The authors' analysis ran thus. The number of nucleated cells in each sample was estimated from the amplification of reference gene primers within the assay. To quantify the absolute abundance of each unique TCRbeta CDR3 rearrangement, sequence reads were collapsed and filtered. Productive Simpson clonality was computed per sample as the square root of Simpson's diversity index over productive rearrangements. TCRdb carries this immuneACCESS record with in-frame sequences only. Its versions omit some clonotypes, under half of them owing to an unresolved V gene in the studies checked, with the rest unexplained. Clone size and the V and J calls come from that table; the DNA yielded D and trimming. Present in this sample are roughly 150,000 clones, approximately 80% of which were seen just once. The ten largest clones represent roughly 5.6% of the sample.

The germline V gene sets CDR1 to KGHSH and CDR2 to LQKENI. From the cysteine up to the phenylalanine, the CDR3 has a length of 15 residues. Only the CDR3 part of the read is kept: 45 bases, read in frame from the first base. Enrolling through a virtual design, the prospective study's participants ranged in age from about 18 to 89 years and lived across roughly 23 United States geographic areas. In the prospective study, participants were assigned to cohorts based on the clinical history participants reported in a screening survey and a study questionnaire. A participant counted as exposed if, within 2 weeks of entering the study, that participant had been in contact with someone who had a PCR-confirmed or clinician-diagnosed COVID-19 case. In the prospective study, mobile phlebotomists collected whole blood, serum and a nasopharyngeal or oropharyngeal swab from each participant. Participants in the prospective study had the option to provide additional blood draws and questionnaires over a 2-month period. Before DNA extraction, prospective study blood samples were shipped either frozen or at room temperature.

This entry belongs to a study of blood T cell repertoires in COVID-19 (dated by TCRdb to about 2020). As for the study more broadly: Samples from collaborators originated in the United States, Italy and Spain and spanned both the acute and convalescent phases of COVID-19. The prospective study material was composed of cDNA or gDNA derived from T cells, B-cell-depleted T cells, or PBMCs. The dataset comprised deeply sampled blood TCRbeta repertoires from subjects exposed to, actively infected with, or recovered from COVID-19. The repertoires were released in a freely available public database intended as a resource for research on the immune response to SARS-CoV-2. The samples were drawn from the first 160 participants of the ongoing ImmuneRACE study and from some 1,300 subjects provided by 6 global collaborators. The sample metadata nearly always contained a de-identified subject ID, COVID-19 status, age in years and sex. Where available, HLA class I and class II types were obtained from metadata supplied by the sample provider rather than from assay-based typing.

What the authors observed across the whole study: The amount of clinical and demographic metadata varied by source and participant and was provided uncurated.

The chain links TRBV18 with TRBJ2-3, and 9 junctional nucleotides match TRBD1. Sequencing was performed on PBMCs or T cells enriched from blood (not recorded which). The source of this sequence is a man between 65 and 80 years old who had been exposed to COVID-19. The nucleotide sequence reads as follows: TGTGCCAGCGCACCTGGAACAGGGGGCCCGGATACGCAGTATTTT. This translates into CASAPGTGGPDTQYF.